A selection of T cell receptor beta chains follows, all from one sample in a study of OX40 agonist ivuxolimab in advanced cancers. Produced via immunoSEQ multiplex PCR; TCRdb's table is partial and in-frame only. The sample carries some 83,000 clones, about 94% recorded once. The material was CD4+ or CD8+ T cells sorted from blood, obtained in a trial of the OX40 agonist ivuxolimab. These receptors were collected from an adult with an advanced solid tumor such as melanoma, head and neck, liver or kidney cancer. Both conserved end residues are part of each CDR3. D genes are given only for firm matches. Expanded clones are given a class, and other clones once, few, many or no size at all.

D	length	J	size	V	CDR3
NA	15	TRBJ1-1	NA	TRBV5-5	CASSLGEGGKTEAFF
TRBD1	16	TRBJ1-4	NA	TRBV9	CASSVGVDRVGEKLFF
NA	17	TRBJ1-5	NA	TRBV21-1	CASSREIRDRGNQPQHF
NA	12	TRBJ2-5	NA	TRBV10-1	CASSDLGGTQYF
NA	14	TRBJ2-7	NA	TRBV11-2	CASSLRHPLYEQYF
NA	14	TRBJ2-3	NA	TRBV6-1	CASSGYGSPDTQYF
NA	12	TRBJ2-7	once	TRBV5-6	CASSYGTYEQYF
NA	15	TRBJ2-7	NA	TRBV2	CASSEMGGEAYEQYF
NA	15	TRBJ2-7	NA	TRBV6-6	CASSRPRDSFYEQYF
TRBD2	17	TRBJ2-7	NA	TRBV7-8	CASSPGRGGGTTYEQYF
NA	13	TRBJ2-5	NA	TRBV14	CASSQDYGGTQYF
NA	15	TRBJ1-2	NA	TRBV5-5	CASYLLQTPPYGYTF
TRBD1	16	TRBJ2-7	NA	TRBV15	CATSGFPGQTTYEQYF
TRBD1	17	TRBJ2-3	NA	TRBV4-3	CASSQDSRGRDTDTQYF
TRBD1	13	TRBJ2-7	once	TRBV6-5	CASSYFQGDEQYF
TRBD2	15	TRBJ2-7	NA	TRBV27	CASSPTSGSSYEQYF
TRBD1	15	TRBJ2-7	NA	TRBV6-1	CASSEGGQRIYEQYF
TRBD1	14	TRBJ1-1	NA	TRBV6-5	CASSVTGGGTEAFF
TRBD1	15	TRBJ2-7	NA	TRBV6-5	CASSYHGQGYYEQYF